This T cell receptor (beta chain) was captured in a study of shared clonotypes between healthy human individuals. Some clones are missing from TCRdb's copy, which holds only in-frame ones; the method was immunoSEQ multiplex PCR. The sample lists some 2,000,000 clones; roughly 95% were seen once. Sequenced sample: naive CD4+ T cells sorted from blood. Noted subset: CD45RA+ positively selected. This TCR derives from a man between 18 and 29 years old in good health.

The CDR3 bases are TGTGCCAGCAGAAGGACAGTCCAAGAGACCCAGTACTTC. This encodes CASRRTVQETQYF. This chain uses TRBV6-1 with TRBJ2-5; D is perhaps TRBD1 (6 bases). The CDR3 contains 13 residues. Trimming shortened V by 6 bases and J by 1 base, and 9 bases separated the two germline ends. CDR1 MNHNS and CDR2 SASEGT come from the germline V gene.